This T cell receptor (beta chain) appears in the sequencing data of a study of CD8+ T cells in alopecia areata. Study outcomes and limitations: Normal skin contains resident alphabeta T cells, and these are also sequenced in scalp samples. Many expanded lesional clones stayed in scalp and blood while on tofacitinib. Because one nonresponder was included, the link of baseline CD8+ expansion to response is considered uncertain. Both scalp clonality and the expanded CD8+ clones among the top 100 showed a significant decrease with tofacitinib.

The treatment was: oral pan-JAK inhibitor, 5-10 mg twice daily. Germline V CDR1 and CDR2: SGHRS, YFSETQ. Trimming removed 3 bases at V and 2 bases at J, with 8 bases between. The CDR3 has 13 residues. This clone was found once. Its antigen remains unidentified. Once RNA had been extracted, it was reverse transcribed into cDNA to act as the sequencing template. The table came from immunoSEQ multiplex PCR; TCRdb's copy has only in-frame clones and leaves some out. The sample lists 60,000 to 85,000 clones; 25% to 30% were seen once. The source was CD8+ T cells sorted from blood, collected at week 4, from a patient treated with tofacitinib. The rearrangement uses TRBV5-1 and TRBJ1-1, with a weak D call TRBD1 (6 bases). The sequence was obtained from a human donor with alopecia areata. In DNA, the CDR3 is TGCGCCAGCAGCTCGACAGGCAACACTGAAGCTTTCTTT. Amino acids: CASSSTGNTEAFF.